The 17 T cell receptor beta chains reported below all come from one sample, sequenced in a study of CD4+ T cells in melanoma. Libraries were prepared by immunoSEQ multiplex PCR; TCRdb keeps only in-frame clonotypes and omits some of them. Here the sample spans about 15,000 clones, approximately 80% being singletons. Sequenced input: cells from a culture (not recorded whether cultured in vitro). The receptor source for this set is a human donor with melanoma.

The chain uses TRBV15 and TRBJ1-2, with D possibly TRBD1 on 5 matching bases. The ends were cut back, 5 bases at V and 8 bases at J, with 21 bases in the middle. Germline V lookup: CDR1 LNHNV, CDR2 YYDKDF (reference sequence). The CDR3 consists of 15 residues. The CDR3 DNA sequence: TGTGCCACCAGCGTTCAGAGGGGTGGATCGGGAGGCTACACCTTC. Translation gives CATSVQRGGSGGYTF.

V gene TRBV11-3 combines with J gene TRBJ2-2; D is perhaps TRBD1 or TRBD2 (7 bases each). The CDR3 runs to 15 residues. Germline loops: CDR1 SGHNT, CDR2 YENEEA. V lost 4 bases to trimming and J lost 1 base, with 10 bases between them. The CDR3 reads CASSSGGGNTGELFF. CDR3 coding DNA: TGTGCCAGCAGCTCAGGGGGGGGGAACACCGGGGAGCTGTTTTTT.

The chain has TRBV5-4 and TRBJ1-6, with TRBD1 identical over 8 bases. Looked up from germline, CDR1 is SGHNT and CDR2 is YYREEE (reference sequence). With V trimmed by 2 bases and J by 9 bases, 7 bases remained unmatched. The CDR3 sequence is 15 residues long. CDR3 region: CASSFRTGSGSPLHF. CDR3 DNA: TGTGCCAGCAGCTTCCGGACAGGGTCGGGTTCACCCCTCCACTTT.

This clone has a handful of counts. The V and J genes are TRBV6-5 and TRBJ1-2; 7 bases are shared with TRBD1. V gave up 0 bases and J gave up 11 bases; unmatched junction bases: 15. CDR3 length equals 16 residues. CDR1 and CDR2 from the germline V gene are MNHEY and SVGAGI. For the CDR3, the DNA is TGTGCCAGCAGTTACTCGAAAGAGGGGGCCACCTATACATACACCTTC. This sequence encodes CASSYSKEGATYTYTF.

This clone appeared a single time. V and J are TRBV5-8 and TRBJ1-1; maybe TRBD1 (5 bases). The CDR3 loop spans 13 amino acids. Between the trimmed V and J ends, which lost 3 bases and 8 bases, there was a span of 14 bases. The germline V gene encodes CDR1 SGHTS and CDR2 YDEGEE. In DNA, the CDR3 is TGTGCCAGCAGCTCCTTCCGGGGGAAAGAAGCTTTCTTT. It is translated as CASSSFRGKEAFF.

The chain combines TRBV5-1 with TRBJ1-4; D uncertain. Germline CDR1 reads SGHRS; CDR2 reads YFSETQ. Trimming left V 0 bases short and J 13 bases short, with 10 bases between. This CDR3 has 12 amino acids. For the CDR3, the DNA is TGCGCCAGCAGCTTGGATGGGGAGCGACTGTTTTTT. It codes for CASSLDGERLFF.

The CDR3 here is CASSQDIVYNEQFF. The CDR3 DNA reads TGTGCCAGCAGCCAAGATATAGTCTACAATGAGCAGTTCTTC. The chain links TRBV4-2 to TRBJ2-1; D not resolved. The CDR3 loop spans 14 amino acids. The V end was cut by 0 bases, the J end by 3 bases, with 6 bases between. Per the germline V gene, CDR1 is LGHNA and CDR2 is YNFKEQ.

CDR3 coding DNA: TGTGCCAGCAGCCGCACAGGGGATAATGAAAAACTGTTTTTT. It specifies CASSRTGDNEKLFF. The chain carries TRBV7-9 and TRBJ1-4, with 7 bases fitting TRBD1. CDR1 is SEHNR, CDR2 FQNEAQ, per germline (reference sequence). CDR3 size: 14 residues. J gave up 4 bases and V 5 bases, and 4 bases lay outside the gene matches.

The rearrangement joins TRBV7-3 to TRBJ1-3, with D perhaps TRBD1 (5 bases). Germline V CDR1 and CDR2: SGHTA, FQGTGA. CDR3 length: 15 residues. Trimming stripped 2 bases from V and 4 bases from J, with 12 bases between. The CDR3 sequence is CASSLAGGSGNTIYF. The CDR3 DNA reads TGTGCCAGCAGCTTAGCCGGGGGTTCCGGAAACACCATATATTTT.

This sequence joins TRBV7-9 and TRBJ1-1; TRBD1 matches 8 bases. This CDR3 has 15 amino acids. V trimming: 5 bases; J trimming: 4 bases; junction bases outside the gene matches: 9. The germline gives CDR1 SEHNR, CDR2 FQNEAQ (reference sequence). CDR3: CASSLRGLGSTEAFF. The CDR3 DNA is TGTGCCAGCAGCCTCAGGGGGCTAGGTAGCACTGAAGCTTTCTTT.

The genes are TRBV5-1 and TRBJ1-1; D is unresolved. Trimming shortened V by 7 bases and J by 2 bases, and 18 bases separated the two germline ends. Germline V gene data show CDR1 as SGHRS and CDR2 as YFSETQ. This CDR3 comprises 15 residues. The CDR3 region has the DNA TGCGCCAGCTCCCGAGAACCAGGCGTTAACACTGAAGCTTTCTTT. It codes for CASSREPGVNTEAFF.

The V and J genes are TRBV5-1 and TRBJ1-2; D is ambiguous. This CDR3 has 14 residues. From germline, CDR1 is SGHRS and CDR2 YFSETQ. Trimming removed 0 bases at V and 2 bases at J, with 8 bases between. CDR3 sequence (DNA): TGCGCCAGCAGCTTGGGGCCGCCAAACTATGGCTACACCTTC. Encoded protein: CASSLGPPNYGYTF.

This clone was seen more than once but under ten times. This chain uses TRBV10-2 with TRBJ1-2, with D perhaps matching TRBD1 (5 bases). With 6 bases removed from V and 3 bases from J, the gap between germline ends came to 8 bases. Germline V gene sequence: CDR1 WSHSY, CDR2 SAAADI. CDR3 size: 12 residues. CDR3 nucleotide sequence: TGCGCCAGCAGGCAGGGATACTATGGCTACACCTTC. This codes for CASRQGYYGYTF.

This clone was detected once. The J gene is TRBJ2-7, the V gene TRBV30; 10 bases agree with TRBD2. Germline V gene lookup returns CDR1 GTSNPN and CDR2 SVGIG (reference sequence). After removal of 5 bases from V and 4 bases from J, the junction contained 8 bases not matched to a gene. The CDR3 length is 14 residues. CDR3 in amino acids: CAWATSGQAYEQYF. In DNA, the CDR3 is TGTGCCTGGGCGACTAGCGGGCAGGCTTACGAGCAGTACTTC.

The chain combines TRBV7-9 with TRBJ1-1; D remains unclear. Germline V gene lookup returns CDR1 SEHNR and CDR2 FQNEAQ (reference sequence). Trimming cost V 0 bases and J 4 bases, with 9 bases left between them. CDR3 length equals 14 residues. The CDR3 loop reads CASSLALPVTEAFF. The CDR3 coding sequence is TGTGCCAGCAGCTTAGCGTTGCCAGTCACTGAAGCTTTCTTT.

This chain uses TRBV7-6 with TRBJ1-5; D is possibly TRBD1 (5 bases). Looked up from germline, CDR1 is SGHVS and CDR2 is FNYEAQ. The CDR3 loop spans 17 amino acids. The ends were cut back, 1 base at V and 1 base at J, with 14 bases in the middle. CDR3 sequence: CASSLVAGGVSNQPQHF. The CDR3 DNA reads as TGTGCCAGCAGCTTAGTTGCTGGGGGAGTGAGCAATCAGCCCCAGCATTTT.

The chain employs TRBV10-3 and TRBJ2-2; tentatively, D is TRBD1 (6 bases). The CDR3 has 14 residues. V was shortened by 9 bases and J by 4 bases, with 15 bases between the two germline ends. Germline V gene sequence: CDR1 ENHRY, CDR2 SYGVKD. The CDR3 is CAIKGAGVTGELFF. CDR3 sequence (DNA): TGTGCCATAAAAGGCGCAGGGGTCACCGGGGAGCTGTTTTTT.